The 27 T cell receptor beta chains listed next were all sequenced from one sample in a study of regulatory T cells in long-lasting Graves disease. Relying on iRepertoire HTBI primers and Arm-PCR of CDR3 regions, the team built TCR beta libraries. Each CDR3 protein is one row after TCRdb ran MiXCR on the multiplex PCR reads. The table includes hundreds of thousands of distinct CDR3 sequences, less than 20% detected once. Noted time point: newly diagnosed GD, antithyroid drugs for less than 3 months. From RNA extracted from PBMCs, the TCR library was made. The same sample was also used in a study of T cells in Graves' hyperthyroidism and ophthalmopathy.

Specimen: peripheral blood mononuclear cells (PBMCs), collected at new diagnosis, from a patient treated with antithyroid drugs. These TCRs come from a woman in her 30s with Graves disease.

This clonotype appeared many times. The chain recombines TRBV28 with TRBJ2-6, with D perhaps assigned TRBD1 or TRBD2 (5 bases each). Deletions cut 6 bases from V and 0 bases from J, with 12 bases between. This CDR3 has 16 amino acids. Germline loops: CDR1 MDHEN, CDR2 SYDVKM. The CDR3 protein is CASSRLGASGANVLTF. The DNA of the CDR3 is TGTGCCAGCAGCCGTCTCGGGGCCTCTGGGGCCAACGTCCTGACTTTC.

This clonotype was picked up a small number of times. The rearrangement uses TRBV27 and TRBJ1-3, with 11 bases identical to TRBD1. J lost 4 bases, V lost 6 bases, and 2 bases had no gene match. From germline, CDR1 is MNHEY and CDR2 SMNVEV (reference sequence). CDR3 length equals 14 residues. The CDR3 sequence: CASRDRGRGNTIYF. The CDR3 bases are TGTGCCAGCAGGGACAGGGGGCGAGGAAACACCATATATTTT.

The chain links TRBV4-2 to TRBJ2-1; the match to TRBD2 covers 13 bases. CDR3 length: 19 amino acids. Germline assignment: CDR1 LGHNA and CDR2 YNFKEQ. After removal of 3 bases from V and 1 base from J, the junction contained 9 bases not matched to a gene. The chain's CDR3 is CASSHKGTSGTLSYNEQFF. DNA of the CDR3: TGTGCCAGCAGCCATAAGGGGACTAGCGGGACCTTATCCTACAATGAGCAGTTCTTC.

This clonotype has only a few counts. The chain employs TRBV30 and TRBJ2-5; the D gene is possibly TRBD2 (7 bases). The CDR3 sequence is 15 residues long. Germline CDR1 GTSNPN, CDR2 SVGIG (reference sequence). The V end lost 2 bases, the J end lost 4 bases, and 17 bases lay between the germline ends. The CDR3 sequence is CAWSRGAGDGETQYF. In DNA, the CDR3 is TGTGCCTGGAGTCGGGGGGCAGGGGACGGAGAGACCCAGTACTTC.

The table lists this clonotype with many counts. The rearrangement uses TRBV6-1 and TRBJ1-1, with TRBD1 matching 9 bases. V was pared by 8 bases and J by 5 bases, with 9 bases of the junction left unmatched. The CDR3 sequence is 14 residues long. Germline CDR1 is MNHNS and CDR2 is SASEGT. The DNA for the CDR3 is TGTGCCAGCCTCCCCTACAGGGGGCGAACTGAAGCTTTCTTT. Translation gives CASLPYRGRTEAFF.

In its sample, this clonotype was seen many times. CDR3 loop: CASSQDRFNQPQHF. The CDR3, as DNA: TGTGCCAGCAGTCAGGACAGGTTCAATCAGCCCCAGCATTTT. The gene calls are TRBV12-3 or TRBV12-4 and TRBJ1-5; 7 nucleotides agree with TRBD1. V trimming: 5 bases; J trimming: 3 bases; junction bases outside the gene matches: 4. CDR3 length equals 14 residues.

The rearrangement links TRBV6-5 to TRBJ2-7, with D possibly matching TRBD1 (6 bases). In germline, CDR1 is MNHEY, CDR2 SVGAGI. The V gene lost 2 bases and the J gene lost 1 base, with 15 bases spanning the gap. The CDR3 runs to 16 residues. The CDR3 DNA follows: TGTGCCAGCAGTTACGTATCGTCAGGGGTTTCCTACGAGCAGTACTTC. It translates to CASSYVSSGVSYEQYF.

This chain links TRBV12-3 or TRBV12-4 with TRBJ1-1, with no clear D. CDR3 length: 17 amino acids. V was clipped by 5 bases and J by 4 bases, with 23 bases between them. CDR3: CASSPGSTYWPGTEAFF. The CDR3 DNA is TGTGCCAGCAGTCCAGGTTCGACGTATTGGCCGGGCACTGAAGCTTTCTTT.

This clonotype has a count of ten or more. The genes are TRBV11-2 and TRBJ1-2; the D gene is possibly TRBD1 (6 bases). Germline V lookup: CDR1 SGHAT, CDR2 FQNNGV. The CDR3 consists of 14 residues. V lost 0 bases, J lost 7 bases, and 12 bases lay in between. The CDR3 bases are TGTGCCAGCAGCTTAGAACAGGGTCTTGGTGGCTACACCTTC. This sequence encodes CASSLEQGLGGYTF.

V gene TRBV4-1 combines with J gene TRBJ2-1; no firm D call. Germline V lookup: CDR1 MGHRA, CDR2 YSYEKL. The CDR3 runs to 15 residues. Trimming stripped 2 bases from V and 1 base from J, with 9 bases between. The CDR3: CASSQFRESYNEQFF. Written as DNA, the CDR3 is TGCGCCAGCAGCCAATTCCGTGAGTCCTACAATGAGCAGTTCTTC.

This clonotype was observed a few times. The chain combines TRBV19 with TRBJ1-4; perhaps TRBD1 as D (5 bases). This CDR3 is built from 14 residues. V lost 7 bases and J lost 0, with 9 bases in between. CDR1 LNHDA and CDR2 SQIVND come from the germline V gene (reference sequence). Here the CDR3 reads CASTGMSTNEKLFF. CDR3 bases: TGTGCCAGTACAGGGATGTCAACTAATGAAAAACTGTTTTTT.

J is TRBJ2-3 and V is TRBV19; 9 nucleotides line up with TRBD2. This CDR3 contains 15 residues. CDR1 and CDR2 (germline): LNHDA, SQIVND (reference sequence). The V segment lost 6 bases and the J segment 2 bases; nucleotides outside the gene matches: 6. Here the CDR3 DNA reads TGTGCCAGTAGCTCAGCGGGAGGATTCACAGATACGCAGTATTTT. This sequence encodes CASSSAGGFTDTQYF.

About this clonotype itself: A much larger clone is a single base away; this may be a read error. The missing conserved phenylalanine or tryptophan at the end of this CDR3 makes a read error likely. This chain uses TRBV28 with TRBJ2-7; D may correspond to TRBD1 or TRBD2 (5 bases each). The CDR3 contains 13 residues. Germline-derived CDR1 and CDR2 are MDHEN and SYDVKM. Trimming cost V 9 bases and J 7 bases, with 19 bases left between them. The CDR3 sequence: CASSWDGSREQYL. The CDR3 DNA follows: TGTGCCAGTTCTTGGGACGGGTCGAGGGAGCAGTACCTC.

This clonotype was detected many times. The chain uses TRBV7-8 and TRBJ2-1; no firm D call. V was cut by 4 bases and J by 0 bases, with 16 bases left in between. The CDR3 loop spans 17 amino acids. Germline V gene sequence: CDR1 SGHVS, CDR2 FQNEAQ. The CDR3 region has the DNA TGTGCCAGCAGCTCGGGTGCATCACGGAGCTCCTACAATGAGCAGTTCTTC. It codes for CASSSGASRSSYNEQFF.

V usage is TRBV5-1 and J usage is TRBJ2-1; 11 bases agree with TRBD2. Unmatched junction bases numbered 13, after V lost 6 bases and J lost 8 bases. Germline CDR1 and CDR2: SGHRS and YFSETQ. The length of the CDR3 is 16 residues. The CDR3 loop is CASNPGGTSGSDEQFF. CDR3 sequence (DNA): TGCGCCAGCAACCCAGGCGGGACTAGCGGTTCTGATGAGCAGTTCTTC. The full variable domain, with the rest looked up from reference TRBV5-1 and TRBJ2-1, is KAGVTQTPRYLIKTRGQQVTLSCSPISGHRSVSWYQQTPGQGLQFLFEYFSETQRNKGNFPGRFSGRQFSNSRSEMNVSTLELGDSALYLCASNPGGTSGSDEQFFGPGTRLTVL.

This clonotype was counted ten times or more. The V and J genes are TRBV6-1 and TRBJ1-2; weak D call: TRBD1 (5 bases). CDR1 is MNHNS and CDR2 is SASEGT in the germline V gene. CDR3 length: 14 amino acids. Between the trimmed V and J ends, which lost 8 bases and 3 bases, there was a span of 16 bases. CDR3 sequence (DNA): TGTGCCAGCCGGAGGGGAGGGGCGGACTATGGCTACACCTTC. This codes for CASRRGGADYGYTF.

The J gene is TRBJ2-5, the V gene TRBV30, with D perhaps given as TRBD1 or TRBD2 (6 bases each). CDR1 is GTSNPN, CDR2 SVGIG, per germline (reference sequence). V was trimmed by 3 bases and J by 5 bases, leaving 13 bases between them. The CDR3 consists of 13 residues. The CDR3 DNA reads as TGTGCCTGGAGGGGGGGCTTCGGGGAGACCCAGTACTTC. Translated: CAWRGGFGETQYF.

This clonotype was seen at least ten times. This chain links TRBV2 with TRBJ2-5; TRBD1 might be the D (6 bases). Trimming shortened V by 0 bases and J by 7 bases, and 12 bases separated the two germline ends. Germline CDR1 is SNHLY and CDR2 is FYNNEI. This CDR3 region has 14 residues. CDR3 loop: CASSEAYRVGTQYF. CDR3 DNA sequence: TGTGCCAGCAGTGAAGCATACAGGGTCGGGACCCAGTACTTC.

In its sample, this clonotype was seen many times. The chain joins TRBV20-1 to TRBJ1-1, with 7 nucleotides matching TRBD1. The CDR3 is 13 residues long. Trimming took 7 bases from V and 2 from J; bases not matched to a gene: 7. Germline CDR1 DFQATT, CDR2 SNEGSKA (reference sequence). The CDR3 DNA reads as TGCAGTGTTGAAGGGACAGCTAACACTGAAGCTTTCTTT. Translated, it gives CSVEGTANTEAFF.

In this sample, this clonotype turned up a few times. The V and J genes are TRBV12-3 or TRBV12-4 and TRBJ2-1; a possible D gene is TRBD2 (5 bases). This CDR3 is 18 amino acids long. Trimming took off 2 bases at V and 0 bases at J, with 17 bases between the two ends. CDR3 sequence: CASSLSLSRRSSYNEQFF. As DNA, the CDR3 is TGTGCCAGCAGTTTATCATTAAGTAGGAGGAGCTCCTACAATGAGCAGTTCTTC.

This clonotype was seen ten or more times. The genes are TRBV7-2 and TRBJ2-2; D may be TRBD2 (5 bases). Looked up from germline, CDR1 is SGHTA and CDR2 is FQGNSA. Trimming stripped 0 bases from V and 6 bases from J, with 8 bases between. The length of the CDR3 is 14 residues. CDR3 bases: TGTGCCAGCAGCTTAGCCGGGAATGCCGGGGAGCTGTTTTTT. This sequence encodes CASSLAGNAGELFF.

In its sample, this clonotype was seen many times. This chain connects TRBV7-9 to TRBJ2-3, with a weak D call TRBD2 (5 bases). The CDR3 contains 12 residues. Trimming took 1 base from V and 10 from J, leaving 9 bases between them. Germline lookup yields CDR1 SEHNR and CDR2 FQNEAQ (reference sequence). CDR3 DNA sequence: TGTGCCAGCAGCTTAGGAGGGAGCGCGCAGTATTTT. It is translated as CASSLGGSAQYF.

This clonotype was observed a few times. The chain links TRBV5-1 to TRBJ2-3; D uncertain. The end of the DNA fits TRBJ2-5 better, so the J call may be wrong. CDR1 and CDR2 (germline): SGHRS, YFSETQ. The CDR3 loop spans 10 amino acids. This CDR3 reads CASSIETQYF. The CDR3 nucleotides read TGCGCCAGCAGCATAGAGACCCAGTACTTC.

The rearrangement links TRBV11-2 to TRBJ1-2, with 7 bases fitting TRBD1. The J segment lost 8 bases and the V segment lost 5 bases, leaving 14 bases of the junction unmatched. The CDR3 has 15 amino acids. The germline CDR1 and CDR2 sequences are SGHAT and FQNNGV. DNA of the CDR3: TGTGCCAGCAGCATAGGGGGACAGACTCTAGGAGGCTACACCTTC. It is translated as CASSIGGQTLGGYTF.

This chain joins TRBV30 and TRBJ2-1, with 11 bases identical to TRBD2. The CDR3 spans 15 residues. Germline V gene data show CDR1 as GTSNPN and CDR2 as SVGIG (reference sequence). The V gene end was trimmed by 2 bases and the J gene end by 8 bases; junction bases not matched to a gene: 8. The CDR3 DNA sequence: TGTGCCTGGAGTCCAACTAGCGGGAGATGGCATGAGCAGTTCTTC. Protein sequence: CAWSPTSGRWHEQFF.

The rearrangement links TRBV5-1 to TRBJ1-1; D remains unclear. The CDR3 contains 13 residues. V was pared by 0 bases and J by 6 bases, with 9 bases between. Germline CDR1 reads SGHRS; CDR2 reads YFSETQ. This CDR3 is CASSLVIGSEAFF. CDR3 in DNA: TGCGCCAGCAGCTTGGTTATCGGCTCTGAAGCTTTCTTT.

This clonotype was observed many times. The rearrangement links TRBV20-1 to TRBJ2-3; D gene ambiguous. Trimming shortened V by 4 bases and J by 0 bases, and 5 bases separated the two germline ends. The germline gives CDR1 DFQATT, CDR2 SNEGSKA (reference sequence). CDR3 length: 12 amino acids. The CDR3 here is CSATDSTDTQYF. The DNA for the CDR3 is TGCAGTGCTACCGACAGCACAGATACGCAGTATTTT.